This T cell receptor (beta chain) was captured in a study of T cell repertoires in cytomegalovirus infection. Study-wide context: Shared public TCR beta signatures pointed to both CMV infection and a matching HLA type. Study-level points and caveats: The ex vivo response showed dominance by HLA-C-restricted CMV-specific TCR beta clonotypes.

V lost 6 bases and J lost 8; bases outside the gene matches: 13. Germline loops: CDR1 MDHEN, CDR2 SYDVKM. The CDR3 is 16 residues long. This clonotype was observed many times. Its antigen is not identified. TCRdb used MiXCR to reprocess the reads, holding one entry per CDR3 protein. The table lists 210,000 or so distinct CDR3 sequences, roughly 6.5% of them singletons, with under 7.5% in the top ten. The receptor was derived from a human donor in good health (CMV status not recorded). Some clones in this sample may be carry-over from other donors' samples. The V and J genes are TRBV28 and TRBJ1-2; 12 bases fit TRBD1. Input material: PBMCs. DNA of the CDR3: TGTGCCAGCAGCTTTGCCGGGACAGGGGGCGCGGGAGGCTACACCTTC. It translates to CASSFAGTGGAGGYTF.